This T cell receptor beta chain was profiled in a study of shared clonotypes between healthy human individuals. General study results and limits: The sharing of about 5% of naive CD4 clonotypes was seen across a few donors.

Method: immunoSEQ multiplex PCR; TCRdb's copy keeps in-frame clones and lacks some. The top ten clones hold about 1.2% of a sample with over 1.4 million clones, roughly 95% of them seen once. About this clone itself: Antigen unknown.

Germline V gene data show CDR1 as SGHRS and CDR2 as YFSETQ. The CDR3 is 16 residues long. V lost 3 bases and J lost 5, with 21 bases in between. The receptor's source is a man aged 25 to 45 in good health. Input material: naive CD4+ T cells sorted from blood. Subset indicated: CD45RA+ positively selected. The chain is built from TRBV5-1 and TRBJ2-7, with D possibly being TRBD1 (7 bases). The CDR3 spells CASSWRAQGGGDEQYF. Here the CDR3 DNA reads TGCGCCAGCAGCTGGCGAGCGCAGGGGGGTGGCGACGAGCAGTACTTC.